This T cell receptor (beta chain) originates from a study of blood T cell repertoires in COVID-19. Across the whole study: There were acute and convalescent COVID-19 samples, and they came from the United States, Italy and Spain.

Per the authors' pipeline: Amplifying reference gene primers gave estimates of nucleated cell counts. Repertoires were generated with immunoSEQ multiplex PCR, while TCRdb's copy carries only in-frame clones and drops some. For V, J and clone size, that table is used; D and trimming come from the DNA. The data contain around 58,000 clones, about 91% of them singletons. Germline-derived CDR1 and CDR2 are MNHEY and SMNVEV (reference sequence). V lost 1 base, J lost 11 bases, and 14 bases lay in between. The CDR3 runs 13 residues. The chain joins TRBV27 to TRBJ1-1, with a tentative D call TRBD1 (5 bases). The sequenced material came from peripheral blood. The TCR was taken from an older woman with active or convalescent COVID-19. This chain's CDR3 is CASSLFQTAAAFF. The CDR3 region has the DNA TGTGCCAGCAGTTTATTCCAGACAGCCGCCGCTTTCTTT.